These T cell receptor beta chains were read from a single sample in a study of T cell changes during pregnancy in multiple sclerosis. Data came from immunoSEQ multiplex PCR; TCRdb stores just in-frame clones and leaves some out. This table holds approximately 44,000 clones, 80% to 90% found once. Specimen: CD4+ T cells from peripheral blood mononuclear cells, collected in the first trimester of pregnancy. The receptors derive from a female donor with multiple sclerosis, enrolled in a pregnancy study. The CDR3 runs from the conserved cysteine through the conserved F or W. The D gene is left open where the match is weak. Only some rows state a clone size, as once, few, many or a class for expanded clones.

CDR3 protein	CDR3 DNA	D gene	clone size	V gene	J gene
CASRQSSYNSPLHF	TGTGCCAGCAGACAGAGCTCCTATAATTCACCCCTCCACTTT	NA	NA	TRBV28	TRBJ1-6
CASSSPGTGMRGYTF	TGTGCCAGCAGTTCACCCGGGACAGGGATGCGTGGCTACACCTTC	TRBD1	NA	TRBV27	TRBJ1-2
CASSPPGAGGPYEQYF	TGTGCCAGCTCACCACCGGGGGCAGGGGGCCCGTACGAGCAGTACTTC	TRBD1	NA	TRBV18	TRBJ2-7
CASITGGSGGNEQFF	TGTGCCAGCATCACAGGGGGTTCGGGAGGAAATGAGCAGTTCTTC	NA	NA	TRBV28	TRBJ2-1
CATSRTGINTEAFF	TGTGCCACCAGCAGGACAGGGATCAACACTGAAGCTTTCTTT	TRBD1	NA	TRBV15	TRBJ1-1
CASIKDRAGNTIYF	TGTGCCAGCATTAAAGACAGGGCTGGAAACACCATATATTTT	TRBD1	NA	TRBV7-9	TRBJ1-3
CASRSGSVSYNEQFF	TGTGCCAGCAGAAGCGGGAGTGTGTCCTACAATGAGCAGTTCTTC	TRBD2	NA	TRBV6-5	TRBJ2-1
CASSLGPDRMNTEAFF	TGCGCCAGCAGCTTGGGGCCCGACAGGATGAACACTGAAGCTTTCTTT	NA	NA	TRBV5-1	TRBJ1-1
CASSKGVNQPQHF	TGTGCCAGCAGCAAGGGGGTCAATCAGCCCCAGCATTTT	NA	once	TRBV5-6	TRBJ1-5
CASSLRVLQDTQYF	TGTGCCAGCTCACTCCGGGTCCTGCAGGATACGCAGTATTTT	NA	NA	TRBV18	TRBJ2-3
CASSKGTGTGVDRGGYGYTF	TGTGCCAGCAGCAAGGGGACCGGGACAGGGGTTGATCGGGGTGGCTATGGCTACACCTTC	TRBD1	few	TRBV9	TRBJ1-2
CASTSPSEERSEQYF	TGTGCCAGTACCTCACCATCCGAGGAGCGCTCCGAGCAGTACTTC	NA	NA	TRBV19	TRBJ2-7
CATRRDYGYTF	TGTGCCACCCGGAGGGACTATGGCTACACCTTC	NA	NA	TRBV14	TRBJ1-2
CASSSTGPPYGYTF	TGTGCCAGCAGTTCAACGGGTCCTCCCTATGGCTACACCTTC	NA	NA	TRBV28	TRBJ1-2
CASSYRGRNTEAFF	TGTGCCAGCAGTTATAGGGGGCGGAACACTGAAGCTTTCTTT	TRBD1	medium-sized	TRBV6-5	TRBJ1-1
CASSPPGQANYGYTF	TGTGCCAGCAGCCCCCCCGGACAGGCTAACTATGGCTACACCTTC	TRBD1	NA	TRBV9	TRBJ1-2
CASSDSGTSGYNEQFF	TGTGCCAGTAGTGATTCCGGGACTAGCGGGTACAATGAGCAGTTCTTC	TRBD2	NA	TRBV19	TRBJ2-1
CASSLGGARETQYF	TGTGCCAGCAGCCTCGGGGGAGCGCGAGAGACCCAGTACTTC	NA	NA	TRBV6-5	TRBJ2-5
CASSYSGRANEQFF	TGTGCCAGCAGCTATAGCGGGAGAGCAAATGAGCAGTTCTTC	TRBD2	NA	TRBV11-2	TRBJ2-1
CASSQDSGEGDEQFF	TGTGCCAGCAGCCAAGATTCTGGGGAGGGTGATGAGCAGTTCTTC	TRBD2	NA	TRBV4-2	TRBJ2-1
CASSLEGQGPFSGNTIYF	TGTGCCAGCAGCTTAGAAGGACAGGGGCCTTTCTCTGGAAACACCATATATTTT	TRBD1	NA	TRBV7-2	TRBJ1-3
CASSTTTNYGYTF	TGTGCCAGCAGTACGACTACTAACTATGGCTACACCTTC	NA	NA	TRBV2	TRBJ1-2
CASSLDWPREQYF	TGCGCCAGCAGCTTGGACTGGCCCAGGGAGCAGTACTTC	NA	NA	TRBV5-1	TRBJ2-7
CASSRSGRGSGEQYF	TGTGCCAGCAGCCGTAGCGGGAGAGGTTCGGGGGAGCAGTACTTC	TRBD2	NA	TRBV13	TRBJ2-5
CASRGPGLATDTQYF	TGTGCCAGCAGGGGGCCGGGACTAGCCACAGATACGCAGTATTTT	TRBD2	NA	TRBV27	TRBJ2-3
CASSFTGPDNSPLHF	TGTGCCAGCAGTTTTACAGGGCCTGATAATTCACCCCTCCACTTT	NA	NA	TRBV27	TRBJ1-6
CARSTDRVCTEAFF	TGTGCCAGAAGCACTGACAGGGTGTGCACTGAAGCTTTCTTT	TRBD1	NA	TRBV5-3	TRBJ1-1
CAGQGSTGANVLTF	TGTGCCGGACAGGGTTCGACTGGGGCCAACGTCCTGACTTTC	TRBD1	few	TRBV6-1	TRBJ2-6
CASSSIAGWRTDTQYF	TGTGCCAGTAGTTCTATAGCGGGATGGCGCACAGATACGCAGTATTTT	TRBD2	NA	TRBV19	TRBJ2-3
CASIGGANTEAFF	TGCGCCAGCATAGGGGGCGCCAACACTGAAGCTTTCTTT	TRBD1	NA	TRBV5-1	TRBJ1-1
CASSTGGAWTGELFF	TGTGCCAGCAGCACAGGGGGCGCGTGGACCGGGGAGCTGTTTTTT	TRBD1	NA	TRBV27	TRBJ2-2
CASSFQGQGNEKLFF	TGCGCCAGCAGCTTTCAGGGCCAGGGTAATGAAAAACTGTTTTTT	NA	NA	TRBV5-1	TRBJ1-4
CASSLRGGHRDGYTF	TGTGCCAGCAGTTTAAGGGGGGGACACAGAGATGGCTACACCTTC	NA	NA	TRBV27	TRBJ1-2
CASSQGAVEQYF	TGTGCCAGTAGTCAGGGGGCCGTGGAGCAGTACTTC	TRBD1	NA	TRBV19	TRBJ2-7
CSARDPNEAFF	TGCAGTGCTAGAGATCCCAATGAAGCTTTCTTT	NA	NA	TRBV20-1	TRBJ1-1
CAWSRGHPGYTF	TGTGCCTGGAGTCGGGGACACCCTGGCTACACCTTC	NA	NA	TRBV30	TRBJ1-2
CASSPHSTGEETQYF	TGTGCCAGCAGTCCCCACTCTACAGGAGAAGAGACCCAGTACTTC	NA	NA	TRBV28	TRBJ2-5
CASSQDIQGSTDTQYF	TGTGCCAGCAGCCAAGATATTCAGGGGAGCACAGATACGCAGTATTTT	NA	NA	TRBV14	TRBJ2-3
CASSLSPTSSNEKLFF	TGTGCCAGCAGCCTAAGCCCCACGTCATCGAATGAAAAACTGTTTTTT	NA	NA	TRBV5-4	TRBJ1-4
CASSPLVSTGTGGNGYTF	TGCGCCAGCAGCCCTCTCGTCAGCACCGGGACAGGGGGAAATGGCTACACCTTC	TRBD1	NA	TRBV4-1	TRBJ1-2
CASIDVTGFSYEQYF	TGTGCCAGCATAGACGTTACAGGGTTTTCCTACGAGCAGTACTTC	NA	once	TRBV2	TRBJ2-7